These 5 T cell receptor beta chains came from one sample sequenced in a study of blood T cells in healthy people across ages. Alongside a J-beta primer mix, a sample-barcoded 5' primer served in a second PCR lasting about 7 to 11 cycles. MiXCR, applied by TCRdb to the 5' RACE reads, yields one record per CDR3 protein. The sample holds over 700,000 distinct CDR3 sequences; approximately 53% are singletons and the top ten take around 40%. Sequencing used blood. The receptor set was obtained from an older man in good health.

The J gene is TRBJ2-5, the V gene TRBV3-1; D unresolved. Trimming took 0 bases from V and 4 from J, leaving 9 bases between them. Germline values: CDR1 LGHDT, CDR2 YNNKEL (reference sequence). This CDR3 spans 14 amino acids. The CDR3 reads CASSQDPRGETQYF. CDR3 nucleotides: TGTGCCAGCAGCCAAGATCCTAGAGGAGAGACCCAGTACTTC.

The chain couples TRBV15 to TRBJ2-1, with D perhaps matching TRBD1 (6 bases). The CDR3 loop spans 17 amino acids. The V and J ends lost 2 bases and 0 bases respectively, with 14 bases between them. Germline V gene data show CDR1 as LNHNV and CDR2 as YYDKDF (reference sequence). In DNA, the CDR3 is TGTGCCACCAGCAGACGGAAGGGGGAGAGCTCCTACAATGAGCAGTTCTTC. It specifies CATSRRKGESSYNEQFF. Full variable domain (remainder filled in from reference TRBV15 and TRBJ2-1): DAMVIQNPRYQVTQFGKPVTLSCSQTLNHNVMYWYQQKSSQAPKLLFHYYDKDFNNEADTPDNFQSRRPNTSFCFLDIRSPGLGDTAMYLCATSRRKGESSYNEQFFGPGTRLTVL.

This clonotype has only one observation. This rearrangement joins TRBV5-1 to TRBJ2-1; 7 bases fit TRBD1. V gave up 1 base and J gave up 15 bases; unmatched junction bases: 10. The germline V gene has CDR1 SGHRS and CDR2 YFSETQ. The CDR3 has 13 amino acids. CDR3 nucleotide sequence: TGCGCCAGCAGCTTGTATAGGGGGCCCGGTCTGTTCTTC. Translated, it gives CASSLYRGPGLFF.

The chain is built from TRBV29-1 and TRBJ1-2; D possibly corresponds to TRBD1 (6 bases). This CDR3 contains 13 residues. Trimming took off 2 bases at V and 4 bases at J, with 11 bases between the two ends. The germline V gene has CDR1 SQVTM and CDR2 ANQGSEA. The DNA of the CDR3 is TGCAGCGTTGAATCAGGGGACACCTATGGCTACACCTTC. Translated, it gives CSVESGDTYGYTF. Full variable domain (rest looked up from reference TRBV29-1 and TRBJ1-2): SAVISQKPSRDICQRGTSLTIQCQVDSQVTMMFWYRQQPGQSLTLIATANQGSEATYESGFVIDKFPISRPNLTFSTLTVSNMSPEDSSIYLCSVESGDTYGYTFGSGTRLTVV.

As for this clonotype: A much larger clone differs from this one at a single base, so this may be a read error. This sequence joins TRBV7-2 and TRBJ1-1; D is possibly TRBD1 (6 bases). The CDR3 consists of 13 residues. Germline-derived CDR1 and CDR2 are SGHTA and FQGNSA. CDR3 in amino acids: CAGSIDRDTHAFF. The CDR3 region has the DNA TGTGCCGGCAGCATAGACCGGGACACCCATGCTTTCTTT. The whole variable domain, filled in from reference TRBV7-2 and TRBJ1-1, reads GAGVSQSPSNKVTEKGKDVELRCDPISGHTALYWYRQSLGQGLEFLIYFQGNSAPDKSGLPSDRFSAERTGGSVSTLTIQRTQQEDSAVYLCAGSIDRDTHAFFGQGTRLTVV.